These T cell receptor beta chains were read from a single sample in a study of blood T cell repertoires in COVID-19. Measured with immunoSEQ multiplex PCR; TCRdb has only the in-frame clones, and not every one. In the table there are around 300,000 clones, 83% of which are singletons. Sequences were obtained from peripheral blood. The receptors originated from a woman in her forties or fifties who had recovered from COVID-19. The CDR3 runs from the conserved cysteine through the conserved F or W. The order of the fields is J gene, V gene, clone size, D gene, CDR3 protein, CDR3 DNA. D genes are given only for firm matches. For some rows the clone size is stated as once, few or many, or as a class when expanded; others skip it.

TRBJ2-3	TRBV4-1	-	-	CASSQGIRVDTQYF	TGCGCCAGCAGCCAAGGAATCCGGGTAGATACGCAGTATTTT
TRBJ2-7	TRBV5-1	-	-	CASSERGYYEQYF	TGCGCCAGCAGTGAAAGGGGGTACTACGAGCAGTACTTC
TRBJ1-1	TRBV18	-	-	CASSPRSEVDTEAFF	TGTGCCAGCTCACCAAGAAGCGAGGTCGACACTGAAGCTTTCTTT
TRBJ1-2	TRBV11-2	few	TRBD1	CASSPRQGAYYGYTF	TGTGCCAGCAGCCCCAGACAGGGGGCCTACTATGGCTACACCTTC
TRBJ2-7	TRBV6-6	many	-	CASRPIQGSGEQYF	TGTGCCAGCAGACCCATACAGGGATCAGGGGAGCAGTACTTC
TRBJ1-3	TRBV5-1	-	-	CATSVGASGNTIYF	TGCGCCACCTCTGTAGGGGCCTCTGGAAACACCATATATTTT
TRBJ1-1	TRBV12-3/TRBV12-4	-	-	CASTRGGNTEAFF	TGTGCCAGCACGAGAGGCGGGAACACTGAAGCTTTCTTT
TRBJ2-7	TRBV4-1	-	TRBD2	CASSQQSGGAVVYEQYF	TGCGCCAGCAGCCAGCAGAGCGGGGGGGCCGTTGTGTACGAGCAGTACTTC
TRBJ2-5	TRBV5-4	-	TRBD1	CASSLQTGEETQYF	TGTGCCAGCAGCTTGCAGACAGGGGAAGAGACCCAGTACTTC
TRBJ1-6	TRBV19	-	TRBD1	CASSQDRGRNSPLHF	TGTGCCAGTAGCCAGGACAGGGGACGTAATTCACCCCTCCACTTT
TRBJ2-7	TRBV6-6	once	-	CASSGAAYEQYF	TGTGCCAGCAGTGGGGCGGCCTACGAGCAGTACTTC
TRBJ2-5	TRBV4-2	-	TRBD2	CASSQDWSGGGSWETQYF	TGTGCCAGCAGCCAAGATTGGTCGGGCGGGGGTTCGTGGGAGACCCAGTACTTC
TRBJ2-5	TRBV5-4	few	-	CASRMDMGQETQYF	TGTGCCAGCAGGATGGACATGGGGCAAGAGACCCAGTACTTC
TRBJ1-1	TRBV4-2	-	-	CASSSSTRAGAFF	TGTGCCAGCAGTTCAAGTACGCGGGCAGGAGCTTTCTTT
TRBJ1-2	TRBV18	-	-	CASSPRPGEGGNYGYTF	TGTGCCAGCTCACCAAGGCCCGGAGAAGGGGGTAACTATGGCTACACCTTC
TRBJ2-3	TRBV5-1	few	TRBD1	CASSVTGGTDTQYF	TGCGCCAGCAGCGTGACAGGGGGCACAGATACGCAGTATTTT
TRBJ1-2	TRBV4-3	-	TRBD1	CASSLDRGTGYTF	TGCGCCAGCAGCTTGGACAGGGGAACTGGCTACACCTTC
TRBJ2-1	TRBV27	-	-	CASSLQTASNEQFF	TGTGCCAGCAGTTTACAGACAGCGTCCAATGAGCAGTTCTTC
TRBJ1-1	TRBV30	-	-	CAWSVPGGSGNTEAFF	TGTGCCTGGAGTGTACCGGGAGGGAGTGGGAACACTGAAGCTTTCTTT
TRBJ2-3	TRBV2	-	TRBD2	CASLAGGTDTQYF	TGTGCCAGCTTAGCGGGTGGGACAGATACGCAGTATTTT
TRBJ1-1	TRBV27	-	-	CASRHLLMNTEAFF	TGTGCCAGTCGACACCTTCTCATGAACACTGAAGCTTTCTTT